This note documents a single T cell receptor (beta chain) sequence. Its cognate antigen is unknown. Assay: immunoSEQ multiplex PCR; the TCRdb copy retains only in-frame clones and omits some. The sample consists of about 60,000 clones, about 73% of them appearing once. V was clipped by 8 bases and J by 7 bases, with 15 bases between them. Germline V gene data show CDR1 as MNHEY and CDR2 as SVGAGI. The CDR3 has 14 amino acids. Ahead of sequencing, the ViraFEST assay grew antigen-specific CD4+ T cells using viral peptide pools. Subsequent to 10 days of culture, CD4+ T cells were isolated. Either the mRNA-1273 or the BNT162b2 vaccine was given to participants as two doses. All vaccine recipients tested negative for nucleocapsid antibodies and had never contracted SARS-CoV-2 infection. Wells containing approximately 2 million PBMC each were cultured with approximately 9.2 IU/ml IL-2 and 8 to 10 ug/ml peptides. On day 3 and again on day 7, half the medium was replaced with IL-2 medium.

This entry comes from a study of vaccination effects on CD4 cells after COVID-19. Study background: A median of 72 days separated the second dose and sampling.

The sequencing used CD4+ T cells from PBMCs cultured with HCoV-OC43 spike peptides, collected after COVID-19 vaccination. This sample's subset: HCoV-OC43 spike overlapping peptide pool stimulation. This rearrangement joins TRBV6-5 to TRBJ1-6, with unresolved D. This receptor was taken from a human donor who received a COVID-19 vaccine. For the CDR3, the DNA is TGTGCCAGCGCCCGCCTGAGTGGGAATTCACCCCTCCACTTT. Residues: CASARLSGNSPLHF.